The subject of this entry is one TCR beta chain. The data were taken from a study of blood T cell repertoires in COVID-19. Across the study: PBMCs, B-cell-depleted T cells, or T cells were the source of the cDNA or gDNA that made up the material.

Deletions cut 0 bases from V and 4 bases from J, with 11 bases between. The germline V gene encodes CDR1 SGHNT and CDR2 YYREEE (reference sequence). This CDR3 is built from 14 residues. In the source study's methods: Quantification of nucleated cells was approximated via reference gene primer amplification. Clones were read by immunoSEQ multiplex PCR, and TCRdb kept only the in-frame ones, dropping some. V and J calls plus clone size are reproduced from that table; the DNA served to infer D and trimming. Here the sample spans some 230,000 clones, 83% being singletons. The receptor's source is a woman aged 50 to 60 with acute or convalescent COVID-19. This chain uses TRBV5-4 with TRBJ2-7; weak D call: TRBD1 (6 bases). Sequencing input: peripheral blood. The DNA for the CDR3 is TGTGCCAGCAGCTTGGCAGGGGAAGGATACGAGCAGTACTTC. Its protein is CASSLAGEGYEQYF.